Listed here is a single T cell receptor beta chain. This sample was taken from a study of molecular identifiers for immune sequencing clone quantification. This CDR3 has 15 amino acids. Trimming left V 6 bases short and J 6 bases short, with 22 bases between. The germline V gene encodes CDR1 SGHDT and CDR2 YYEEEE. Sequencing libraries of naive CD8 cells derived from roughly 18,000 to 920,000 sorted cells with 10%, 30% or 50% RNA. TCRdb re-derived calls from the PCR reads in MiXCR, one entry per CDR3 protein. Of approximately 100,000 distinct CDR3 sequences in the sample, over 30% were seen once. The genes are TRBV5-6 and TRBJ2-7; D possibly uses TRBD1 or TRBD2 (5 bases each). Material: naive CD8+ T cells from blood, with Jurkat cell RNA spiked in. As for subset: FACS-sorted CD8+CD4-CCR7+CD45RA+ naive T cells. The receptor was isolated from a human donor in good health. Some libraries in this study had Jurkat cell RNA spiked in. DNA for the CDR3: TGTGCCAGCACACTTGGGTCGGGGCCCGTTGGCGAGCAGTACTTC. It translates to CASTLGSGPVGEQYF.